This T cell receptor beta chain was sequenced in a study of T cell responses to AZD1222 COVID-19 vaccine. Profiling relied on immunoSEQ multiplex PCR, and the TCRdb table lists in-frame clones only, not all of them. The data show approximately 170,000 clones, 85% to 95% seen once. Study-wide points: Possibly, clonal diversity was underestimated; donors were largely white British and included more females. Among those given AZD1222, only 6 or 7 were seropositive at baseline. Spike was spanned by vaccine-associated CD4 TCRs, with dominance at 160-218 and 743-854.

Worth noting for this clone: As yet, its antigen is unknown.

The specimen was peripheral blood, collected on day 0 of AZD1222 vaccination. The sequence was collected from an adult in good health.

The DNA of the CDR3 is TGTGCCAGCAGCCTAGAGGGGGCAGGGTCGAGCTATGGCTACACCTTC. Protein product: CASSLEGAGSSYGYTF. The rearrangement links TRBV28 to TRBJ1-2, with TRBD1 identical over 7 bases. Losses at the gene ends were 6 bases for V and 4 bases for J; bases not matched to a gene: 14. The CDR3 runs to 16 residues. The germline V gene encodes CDR1 MDHEN and CDR2 SYDVKM.